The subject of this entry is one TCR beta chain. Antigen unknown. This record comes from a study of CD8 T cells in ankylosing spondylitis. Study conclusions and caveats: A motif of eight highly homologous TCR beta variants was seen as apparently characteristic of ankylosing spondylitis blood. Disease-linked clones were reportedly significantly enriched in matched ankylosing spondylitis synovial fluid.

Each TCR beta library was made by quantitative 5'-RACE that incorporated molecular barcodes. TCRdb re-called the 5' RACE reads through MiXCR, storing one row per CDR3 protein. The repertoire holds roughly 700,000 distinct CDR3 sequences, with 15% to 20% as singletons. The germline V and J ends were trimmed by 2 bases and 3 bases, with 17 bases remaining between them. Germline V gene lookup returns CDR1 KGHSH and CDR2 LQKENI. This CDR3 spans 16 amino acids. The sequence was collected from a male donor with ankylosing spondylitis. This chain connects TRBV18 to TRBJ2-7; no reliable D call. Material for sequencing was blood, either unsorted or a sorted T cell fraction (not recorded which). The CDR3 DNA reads TGTGCCAGCTCACCAAGCAGGACCACTCACCGCTACGAGCAGTACTTC. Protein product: CASSPSRTTHRYEQYF.